The clone carrying this T cell receptor beta chain was seen a single time. The antigen is not known. The data stem from a study of shared clonotypes between healthy human individuals. General observations from the study: Incompleteness in sorted-subset sequencing, despite large depth, was shown by rarefaction. All-four-donor shared clonotypes had higher generation probabilities than non-shared clonotypes did.

The germline V gene encodes CDR1 SGHNT and CDR2 YYREEE (reference sequence). V lost 0 bases, J lost 6 bases, and 12 bases lay in between. The CDR3 covers 15 residues. A deep-level run was used for the assay. It was 200 ng DNA, 25,000 to 35,000 T cell genomes, that sorted-subset replicate PCRs used. Libraries were prepared by immunoSEQ multiplex PCR; TCRdb keeps only in-frame clonotypes and omits some of them. This sample has roughly 1,500,000 clones, with 97% to 99% found just once. The clonotype originates from a man aged 30-40 years in good health. The rearrangement uses TRBV5-4 and TRBJ2-2, with TRBD2 as a possible D gene (6 bases). The sample comprised naive CD4+ T cells sorted from blood. Subset defined: CD45RA+ positively selected. CDR3 bases: TGTGCCAGCAGCTTGGCGGGAGAATGGGCCGGGGAGCTGTTTTTT. It yields the protein CASSLAGEWAGELFF.